This T cell receptor (beta chain) was profiled in a study of blood T cell repertoires in COVID-19. The CDR3 totals 16 residues. V was shortened by 7 bases and J by 1 base, with 17 bases between the two germline ends. The V gene's germline CDR1 is MDHEN and CDR2 SYDVKM. The table lists this clone with a count of one. Sequencing was performed with immunoSEQ multiplex PCR; in TCRdb, only in-frame clones are kept and a portion is missing. The data show around 300,000 clones, approximately 90% seen once. The rearrangement uses TRBV28 and TRBJ2-1, with a possible D match to TRBD2 (7 bases). The sample taken for sequencing was peripheral blood. The TCR was taken from a woman in her twenties or thirties with COVID-19, enrolled during active disease. CDR3 residues: CASKGGGSLSYNEQFF. CDR3 DNA: TGTGCCAGCAAGGGAGGGGGGAGCTTATCCTACAATGAGCAGTTCTTC.